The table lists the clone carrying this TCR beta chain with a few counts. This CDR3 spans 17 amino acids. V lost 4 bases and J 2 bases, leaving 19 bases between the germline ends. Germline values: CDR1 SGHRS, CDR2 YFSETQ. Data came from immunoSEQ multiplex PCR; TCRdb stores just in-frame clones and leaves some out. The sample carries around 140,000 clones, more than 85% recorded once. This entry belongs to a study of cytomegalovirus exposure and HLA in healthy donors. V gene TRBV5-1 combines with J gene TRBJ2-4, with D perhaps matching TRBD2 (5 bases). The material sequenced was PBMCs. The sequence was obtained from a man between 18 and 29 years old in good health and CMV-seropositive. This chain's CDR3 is CASSPRVASLTKNIQYF. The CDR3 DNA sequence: TGCGCCAGCAGCCCCCGGGTAGCGTCCCTGACCAAAAACATTCAGTACTTC.